This T cell receptor beta chain derives from a study of radiation and T cells in renal cell carcinoma. This table comes from immunoSEQ multiplex PCR, and its TCRdb copy is limited to in-frame clones, with some not included. The sample records some 120,000 clones, approximately 75% being singletons. CDR1 MGHRA and CDR2 YSYEKL come from the germline V gene. Trimming took off 2 bases at V and 1 base at J, with 11 bases between the two ends. The CDR3 contains 15 residues. Sample time point: blood 2 weeks post-SBRT. Indicated treatment: 15 Gy SBRT to primary tumor, nephrectomy 4 weeks later. This clonotype was sampled from a woman aged 55 to 70 with renal cell carcinoma. V and J are TRBV4-1 and TRBJ1-1; D remains ambiguous. The material sequenced was blood, taken from a patient whose treatment included radiotherapy and nephrectomy. CDR3 loop: CASSQTPNKNTEAFF. CDR3 bases: TGCGCCAGCAGCCAAACCCCAAATAAGAACACTGAAGCTTTCTTT.